The rows below give T cell receptor beta chains drawn from one sample of a study of T cells after posttransplantation cyclophosphamide. The method was immunoSEQ multiplex PCR; TCRdb's version includes in-frame clones alone and lacks a portion of them. This sample has roughly 4,800 clones, with 73% found just once. Source: PBMCs, taken 300 to 330 days after allogeneic stem cell transplant with calcineurin inhibitor and methotrexate. The receptors shown here come from a female patient aged 50 to 60 who received an allogeneic stem cell transplant from an unrelated donor, was CMV-positive, and had acute and chronic GVHD. Some T cells may be provided by the graft donor. The CDR3 runs from the conserved cysteine through the conserved F or W. Fields, in order: clone size, J gene, CDR3 length, V gene, D gene, CDR3 DNA, CDR3 protein. A D gene is named only where the DNA matches it firmly. Clone size is shown for a subset of rows, as once, few, many or a class of expanded clone.

>once|TRBJ2-7|13|TRBV6-1|-
TGTGCCAGCAGCCTCAACATCGACTACGAGCAGTACTTC
CASSLNIDYEQYF
>-|TRBJ2-2|12|TRBV19|-
TGTGCCAGTATAGCCCGAACCGGGGAGCTGTTTTTT
CASIARTGELFF
>once|TRBJ1-1|12|TRBV2|TRBD1
TGTGCCGGCGGGACAGGGTTGTCTGAAGCTTTCTTT
CAGGTGLSEAFF
>-|TRBJ1-2|14|TRBV18|TRBD1
TGTGCCAGCTCACCAGGGGTTACAGGGGACGGCTACACCTTC
CASSPGVTGDGYTF
>few|TRBJ2-1|13|TRBV2|-
TGTGCCCCCCGGCAAGGCCTTGACAATGAGCAGTTCTTC
CAPRQGLDNEQFF
>few|TRBJ1-1|14|TRBV6-5|-
TGTGCCAGCAGTTACAGGGAAGGGGACACTGAAGCTTTCTTT
CASSYREGDTEAFF
>-|TRBJ2-1|16|TRBV10-1|TRBD2
TGCGCCAGCAGTCCTCTCGGGGGGACTAGCGTTGCTGAGCAGTTCTTC
CASSPLGGTSVAEQFF
>-|TRBJ2-3|12|TRBV7-2|-
TGTGCCAGCAGTTCCTACACAGATACGCAGTATTTT
CASSSYTDTQYF
>-|TRBJ1-6|15|TRBV21-1|-
TGTGCCAGCAGTTGGTCCAGGCCTTATAATTCACCCCTCCACTTT
CASSWSRPYNSPLHF
>-|TRBJ1-1|16|TRBV5-1|-
TGCGCCAGCAGTTTCCACGGCCGGACAGAAAATCCTGAAGCTTTCTTT
CASSFHGRTENPEAFF
>-|TRBJ2-1|15|TRBV5-1|TRBD2
TGCGCCAGCAGGGAGCGGGGGGTGGACTACAATGAGCAGTTCTTC
CASRERGVDYNEQFF
>-|TRBJ1-1|17|TRBV7-2|TRBD1
TGTGCCAGCAGCTCTGGAGTGGGCACAGGGGGCAGGAATGAAGCTTTCTTT
CASSSGVGTGGRNEAFF
>-|TRBJ2-2|19|TRBV12-2|-
TGTGCAAGTCGCTTCCGGGGGGGGCTAGCGGGAGATAACACCGGGGAGCTGTTTTTT
CASRFRGGLAGDNTGELFF
>-|TRBJ2-7|14|TRBV11-3|-
TGTGCCAGCAGCTTGGAGGGGAGCTCCTACGAGCAGTACTTC
CASSLEGSSYEQYF
>-|TRBJ1-1|15|TRBV9|TRBD1
TGTGCCAGCAGCCCAACGACAGGGACGAACACTGAAGCTTTCTTT
CASSPTTGTNTEAFF
>-|TRBJ2-1|16|TRBV6-1|-
TGTGCCAGCAGTGCGTCCGGGAAGTCCCCTCACAATGAGCAGTTCTTC
CASSASGKSPHNEQFF
>-|TRBJ1-1|14|TRBV9|-
TGTGCCAGCAGCGCGACAGGCCTGAGGACTGAAGCTTTCTTT
CASSATGLRTEAFF
>once|TRBJ2-5|14|TRBV6-1|-
TGTGCCAGCAGTGAATATGGCCGGGGAGAGACCCAGTACTTC
CASSEYGRGETQYF
>-|TRBJ2-1|16|TRBV7-2|TRBD2
TGTGCCAGCAGCCCCGTTGCTAGCGGGGGGGCGGTTGAGCAGTTCTTC
CASSPVASGGAVEQFF
>few|TRBJ1-1|12|TRBV19|-
TGTGCCAGTAGTAGACTCAACACTGAAGCTTTCTTT
CASSRLNTEAFF
>-|TRBJ1-1|15|TRBV7-8|TRBD1
TGTGCCAGCAGCTTAGCCGACAGGGGTAACACTGAAGCTTTCTTT
CASSLADRGNTEAFF
>-|TRBJ1-5|15|TRBV7-9|-
TGTGCCAGCAGCTTAGGGGCAGGGTCCAATCAGCCCCAGCATTTT
CASSLGAGSNQPQHF
>-|TRBJ1-1|14|TRBV30|-
TGTGCCTGGAGTCCAAAACCTACCAGGACAGAAGCTTTCTTT
CAWSPKPTRTEAFF
>-|TRBJ2-1|13|TRBV7-3|TRBD1
TGTGCCAGCAGCTCCGGGACAGGGCTTGAGCAGTTCTTC
CASSSGTGLEQFF
>-|TRBJ2-4|14|TRBV13|-
TGTGCCAGCAGTTACCAGGACAGTGGTAGCATTCAGTACTTC
CASSYQDSGSIQYF
>-|TRBJ1-6|15|TRBV5-1|-
TGCGCCAGCAGCCCGGGACAACCCTATAATTCACCCCTCCACTTT
CASSPGQPYNSPLHF
>-|TRBJ2-3|15|TRBV12-5|TRBD1
TGTGCTAGTGGTTGGGGACAGGGGGCCACAGATACGCAGTATTTT
CASGWGQGATDTQYF
>few|TRBJ1-1|15|TRBV6-5|TRBD1
TGTGCCAGCAGTGGCGGACAGGTCGGCGACACTGAAGCTTTCTTT
CASSGGQVGDTEAFF
>-|TRBJ2-3|14|TRBV6-1|-
TGTGCCAGCAGATTACAGGGTAGCGCAGATACGCAGTATTTT
CASRLQGSADTQYF
>-|TRBJ1-1|12|TRBV6-5|-
TGTGCCAGCAGTCAGATGAACACTGAAGCTTTCTTT
CASSQMNTEAFF
>-|TRBJ2-5|14|TRBV7-2|-
TGTGCCAGCAGCTTAGTTCCCAGTCAAGAGACCCAGTACTTC
CASSLVPSQETQYF
>-|TRBJ2-3|15|TRBV18|TRBD1
TGTGCCAGCTCTCGGGACAGGGGAAGCACAGATACGCAGTATTTT
CASSRDRGSTDTQYF
>once|TRBJ2-3|15|TRBV5-1|TRBD1
TGCGCCAGCAGATGGGGACAGACTAGCACAGATACGCAGTATTTT
CASRWGQTSTDTQYF
>-|TRBJ1-4|15|TRBV2|-
TGTGCCAGCAGGTTACAGGGTTGGGGGAATGAAAAACTGTTTTTT
CASRLQGWGNEKLFF
>-|TRBJ2-7|16|TRBV6-5|TRBD1
TGTGCCAGCAGTTCTCCCCCGGGACAGGGGAGGCTCGAGCAGTACTTC
CASSSPPGQGRLEQYF
>-|TRBJ2-3|16|TRBV18|TRBD1
TGTGCCAGCTCAACAGGGGGTTCTGCGGGCACAGATACGCAGTATTTT
CASSTGGSAGTDTQYF
>once|TRBJ2-1|14|TRBV19|TRBD2
TGTGCCAGTAGCCTGGGACTAGCGCACAATGAGCAGTTCTTC
CASSLGLAHNEQFF
>-|TRBJ1-2|14|TRBV6-5|TRBD1
TGTGCCAGCAGTCCCTCGACAGGGTTCTATGGCTACACCTTC
CASSPSTGFYGYTF
>-|TRBJ1-1|13|TRBV29-1|TRBD1
TGCAGCGTTGTGAGACAGGGGAACACTGAAGCTTTCTTT
CSVVRQGNTEAFF
>-|TRBJ2-7|12|TRBV27|-
TGTGCCAGCAGTTTTGGCGGCTACGAGCAGTACTTC
CASSFGGYEQYF
>once|TRBJ2-3|15|TRBV15|TRBD2
TGTGCCACCCGGGGGGGAGGGGCCCGCACAGATACGCAGTATTTT
CATRGGGARTDTQYF
>-|TRBJ1-2|17|TRBV23-1|TRBD1
TGCGCCAGCAGTCGCGGGACAGGGGTAAGGGTGTACTATGGCTACACCTTC
CASSRGTGVRVYYGYTF
>once|TRBJ1-2|17|TRBV6-4|TRBD1
TGTGCCAGCAGTGACTCGAGCCTGGGACAGGGGGTACGAGGCTACACCTTC
CASSDSSLGQGVRGYTF
>large|TRBJ2-3|18|TRBV2|-
TGTGCCAGCAGTGAACTTGGTCGCGAGGGATCTAGCACAGATACGCAGTATTTT
CASSELGREGSSTDTQYF
>once|TRBJ1-1|12|TRBV2|-
TGTGCCAGCAGTGTTAGCGGGGGGAAAGTTTTCTTT
CASSVSGGKVFF
>-|TRBJ2-7|15|TRBV6-6|TRBD1
TGTGCCAGCAGTTACTCCGGGACAGGGGGCTACGAGCAGTACTTC
CASSYSGTGGYEQYF
>-|TRBJ2-7|15|TRBV4-3|TRBD2
TGCGCCAGCAGCCAAGATCGAGCGGGGGGACTCGAGCAGTACTTC
CASSQDRAGGLEQYF
>-|TRBJ1-6|17|TRBV4-1|TRBD1
TGCGCCAGCAGCCAGGACAGGGATTCGTCCTATAATTCACCCCTCCACTTT
CASSQDRDSSYNSPLHF
>-|TRBJ1-5|15|TRBV7-2|TRBD1
TGTGCCAGCAGCTTAGATTCAGGGGGCTATCAGCCCCAGCATTTT
CASSLDSGGYQPQHF
>-|TRBJ2-1|16|TRBV28|TRBD2
TGTGCCAGCATATTAGCGGGAGGGAGCTCCTACAATGAGCAGTTCTTC
CASILAGGSSYNEQFF
>-|TRBJ1-2|14|TRBV19|-
TGTGCCAGTAGTATACAAATAAACTCCTATGGCTACACCTTC
CASSIQINSYGYTF
>once|TRBJ2-1|15|TRBV5-4|-
TGTGCCAGCAGCTTACAGGCGCAGATCTACAATGAGCAGTTCTTC
CASSLQAQIYNEQFF
>-|TRBJ2-4|8|TRBV29-1|-
TGCAGCCCGGACATTCAGTACTTC
CSPDIQYF
>large|TRBJ2-1|18|TRBV7-6|TRBD2
TGTGCCAGCAGCTTAACTGAAACGGCGGGGGGGCGCTACAATGAGCAGTTCTTC
CASSLTETAGGRYNEQFF
>medium-sized|TRBJ1-2|15|TRBV7-3|TRBD1
TGTGCCAGCAGCACAGGGGTTGGTTTGGATTCGGGCTACACCTTC
CASSTGVGLDSGYTF